One and the same sample provided the 9 T cell receptor beta chains below, sequenced in a study of CD8+ T cells in alopecia areata. RNA extraction and reverse transcription yielded cDNA as sequencing template. Measured with immunoSEQ multiplex PCR; TCRdb has only the in-frame clones, and not every one. Here the sample spans approximately 200,000 clones, 50% to 60% being singletons. Treatment specified: oral pan-JAK inhibitor, 5-10 mg twice daily. Sequences were derived from CD4+ T cells sorted from blood, sampled at week 4, from a patient treated with tofacitinib. The receptors shown here come from a human donor with alopecia areata.

The CDR3 nucleotides read TGCAGCGTTGTGGCCCATACAGATACGCAGTATTTT. Translating it yields CSVVAHTDTQYF. J is TRBJ2-3 and V is TRBV29-1; D is uncertain. This CDR3 is built from 12 residues. The germline CDR1 and CDR2 sequences are SQVTM and ANQGSEA. Trimming pared 4 bases from V and 3 bases from J, leaving 8 bases between.

This clone has a single count. The gene calls are TRBV15 and TRBJ2-3, with D tentatively TRBD2 (5 bases). Trimming took 0 bases from V and 4 from J, leaving 8 bases between them. Per the germline V gene, CDR1 is LNHNV and CDR2 is YYDKDF (reference sequence). CDR3 length: 14 residues. In nucleotides, the CDR3 is TGTGCCACCAGCAGAGATCTAGCAGCAGATACGCAGTATTTT. Protein sequence: CATSRDLAADTQYF.

The chain has TRBV25-1 and TRBJ1-2, with D unresolved. Trimming pared 2 bases from V and 1 base from J, leaving 8 bases between. The CDR3 totals 14 residues. The germline V gene has CDR1 MGHDK and CDR2 SYGVNS. CDR3 sequence: CASSEAGDNYGYTF. CDR3 coding DNA: TGTGCCAGCAGTGAAGCTGGGGATAACTATGGCTACACCTTC.

The chain is built from TRBV29-1 and TRBJ2-7, with 7 bases matching TRBD1. The CDR3 sequence is 14 residues long. V lost 5 bases to trimming and J lost 1 base; unmatched junction nucleotides: 8. Germline loops: CDR1 SQVTM, CDR2 ANQGSEA. The CDR3 sequence: CSVRGTVESYEQYF. The CDR3, as DNA: TGCAGCGTTCGTGGGACAGTGGAGTCCTACGAGCAGTACTTC.

The V gene is TRBV2, the J gene TRBJ2-2; 12 nucleotides match TRBD1. Germline V lookup: CDR1 SNHLY, CDR2 FYNNEI. The J segment lost 3 bases and the V segment lost 7 bases, leaving 6 bases of the junction unmatched. CDR3 length equals 16 residues. The CDR3 region has the DNA TGTGCCAGCACCGGGACAGGGGGCGCGGACACCGGGGAGCTGTTTTTT. Residues: CASTGTGGADTGELFF.

This sequence joins TRBV7-9 and TRBJ1-2; TRBD1 is a possible D gene (5 bases). With 1 base removed from V and 0 bases from J, the gap between germline ends came to 9 bases. This CDR3 contains 15 residues. The V gene's germline CDR1 is SEHNR and CDR2 FQNEAQ (reference sequence). DNA for the CDR3: TGTGCCAGCAGCTTAGGGGCAGGGACTAACTATGGCTACACCTTC. It codes for CASSLGAGTNYGYTF.

V and J are TRBV7-9 and TRBJ2-4, with unresolved D. The CDR3 loop spans 14 amino acids. Trimming pared 0 bases from V and 6 bases from J, leaving 9 bases between. Germline CDR1 is SEHNR and CDR2 is FQNEAQ (reference sequence). CDR3 nucleotide sequence: TGTGCCAGCAGCTTAGCCGGGCACCCAAACATTCAGTACTTC. This sequence encodes CASSLAGHPNIQYF. The full variable domain, in which reference TRBV7-9 and TRBJ2-4 provide the parts outside the CDR3, is DTGVSQNPRHKITKRGQNVTFRCDPISEHNRLYWYRQTLGQGPEFLTYFQNEAQLEKSRLLSDRFSAERPKGSFSTLEIQRTEQGDSAMYLCASSLAGHPNIQYFGAGTRLSVL.

The chain recombines TRBV6-1 with TRBJ2-7; D is perhaps TRBD2 (6 bases). The CDR3 has 14 residues. V shed 0 bases and J shed 2 bases, with 8 bases lying between them. Germline V gene lookup returns CDR1 MNHNS and CDR2 SASEGT. CDR3 protein: CASSEAAGTYEQYF. Written as DNA, the CDR3 is TGTGCCAGCAGTGAAGCGGCGGGGACCTACGAGCAGTACTTC.

Regarding this clone: Other DNA sequences within the sample encode an identical CDR3. The chain links TRBV9 to TRBJ2-1; 9 bases are shared with TRBD2. Per germline, CDR1 SGDLS and CDR2 YYNGEE. This CDR3 contains 12 residues. The J segment lost 10 bases and the V segment lost 3 bases, leaving 2 bases of the junction unmatched. The CDR3, as DNA: TGTGCCAGCAGCGCTAGCGGGGACGAGCAGTTCTTC. Encoded protein: CASSASGDEQFF.